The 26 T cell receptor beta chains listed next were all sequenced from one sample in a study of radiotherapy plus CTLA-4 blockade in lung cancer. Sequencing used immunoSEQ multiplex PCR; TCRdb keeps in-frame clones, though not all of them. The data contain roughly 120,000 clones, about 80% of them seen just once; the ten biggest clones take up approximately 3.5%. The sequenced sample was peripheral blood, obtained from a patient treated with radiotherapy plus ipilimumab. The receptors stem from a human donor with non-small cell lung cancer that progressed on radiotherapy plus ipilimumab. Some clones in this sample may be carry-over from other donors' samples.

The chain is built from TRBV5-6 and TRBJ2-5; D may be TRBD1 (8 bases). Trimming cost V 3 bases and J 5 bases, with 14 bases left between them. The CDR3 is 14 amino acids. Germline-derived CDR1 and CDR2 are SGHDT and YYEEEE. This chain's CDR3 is CASSSTGGGETQYF. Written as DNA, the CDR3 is TGTGCCAGCAGCTCCACAGGGGGAGGGGAGACCCAGTACTTC.

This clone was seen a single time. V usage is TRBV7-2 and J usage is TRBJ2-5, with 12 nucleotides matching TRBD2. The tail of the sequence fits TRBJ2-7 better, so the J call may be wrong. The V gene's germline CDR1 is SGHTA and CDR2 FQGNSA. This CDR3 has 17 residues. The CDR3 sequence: CASSRLAGGPDALEQYF. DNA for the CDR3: TGTGCCAGCAGCCGGCTAGCGGGGGGGCCCGACGCCCTCGAGCAGTACTTC.

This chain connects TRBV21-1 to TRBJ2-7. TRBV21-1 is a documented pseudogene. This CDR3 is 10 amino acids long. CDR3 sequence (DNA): TGTGCCAGCAGCAAAGGCGAGCAGTACTTC. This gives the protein CASSKGEQYF.

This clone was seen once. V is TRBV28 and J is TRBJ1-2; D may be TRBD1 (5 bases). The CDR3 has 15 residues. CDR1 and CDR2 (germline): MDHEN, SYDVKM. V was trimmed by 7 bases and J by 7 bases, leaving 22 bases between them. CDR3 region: CASTSGAGRFGGYTF. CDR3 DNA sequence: TGTGCCAGCACGTCAGGCGCAGGGAGATTTGGTGGCTACACCTTC.

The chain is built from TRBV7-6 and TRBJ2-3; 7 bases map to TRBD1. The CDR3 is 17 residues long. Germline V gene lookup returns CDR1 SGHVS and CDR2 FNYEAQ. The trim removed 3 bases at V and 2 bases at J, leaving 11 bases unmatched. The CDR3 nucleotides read TGTGCCAGCAGCTTGACCCTACAGGGGTCCTCCACAGATACGCAGTATTTT. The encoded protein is CASSLTLQGSSTDTQYF.

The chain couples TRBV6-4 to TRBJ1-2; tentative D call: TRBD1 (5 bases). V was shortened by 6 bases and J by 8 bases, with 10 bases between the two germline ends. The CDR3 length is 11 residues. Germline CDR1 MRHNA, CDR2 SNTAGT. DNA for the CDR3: TGTGCCAGCAGCTCGGGGGAAGGCTACACCTTC. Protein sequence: CASSSGEGYTF.

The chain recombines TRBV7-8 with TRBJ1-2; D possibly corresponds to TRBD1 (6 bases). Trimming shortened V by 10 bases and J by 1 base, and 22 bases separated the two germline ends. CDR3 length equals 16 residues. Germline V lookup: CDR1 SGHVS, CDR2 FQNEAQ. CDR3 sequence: CATHYGGGARNYGYTF. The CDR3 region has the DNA TGTGCCACCCACTATGGTGGGGGGGCCCGTAACTATGGCTACACCTTC. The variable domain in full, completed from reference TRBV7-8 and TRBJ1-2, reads GAGVSQSPRYKVAKRGQDVALRCDPISGHVSLFWYQQALGQGPEFLTYFQNEAQLDKSGLPSDRFFAERPEGSVSTLKIQRTQQEDSAVYLCATHYGGGARNYGYTFGSGTRLTVV.

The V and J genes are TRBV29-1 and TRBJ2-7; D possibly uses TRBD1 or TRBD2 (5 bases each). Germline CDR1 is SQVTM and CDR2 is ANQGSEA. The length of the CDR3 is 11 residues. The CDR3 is CSHQGPYEQYF. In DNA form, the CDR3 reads TGCAGTCATCAGGGACCCTACGAGCAGTACTTC.

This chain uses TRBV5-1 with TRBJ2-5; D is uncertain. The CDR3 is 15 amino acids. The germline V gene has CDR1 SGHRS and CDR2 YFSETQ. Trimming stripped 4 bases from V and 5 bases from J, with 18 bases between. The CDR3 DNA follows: TGCGCCAGCAGCCAGCTAAGAGGTAGCCAGGAGACCCAGTACTTC. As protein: CASSQLRGSQETQYF.

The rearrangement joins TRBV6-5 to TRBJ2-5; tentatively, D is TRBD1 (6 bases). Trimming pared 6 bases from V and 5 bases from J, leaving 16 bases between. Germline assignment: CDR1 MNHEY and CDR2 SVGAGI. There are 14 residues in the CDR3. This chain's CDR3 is CASSAGRGRETQYF. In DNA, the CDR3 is TGTGCCAGCAGCGCGGGCAGGGGCCGGGAGACCCAGTACTTC.

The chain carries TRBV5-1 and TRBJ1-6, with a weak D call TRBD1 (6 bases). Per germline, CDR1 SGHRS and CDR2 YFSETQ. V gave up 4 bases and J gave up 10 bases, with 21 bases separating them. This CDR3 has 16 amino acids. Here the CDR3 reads CASSPTHEARGSPLHF. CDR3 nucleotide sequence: TGCGCCAGCAGCCCCACGCACGAAGCGAGGGGGTCACCCCTCCACTTT.

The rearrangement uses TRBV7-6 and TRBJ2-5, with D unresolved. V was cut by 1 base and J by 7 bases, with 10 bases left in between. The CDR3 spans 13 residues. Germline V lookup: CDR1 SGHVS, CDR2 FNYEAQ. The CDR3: CASSLDQKRTQYF. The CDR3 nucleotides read TGTGCCAGCAGCTTAGATCAAAAGCGGACCCAGTACTTC. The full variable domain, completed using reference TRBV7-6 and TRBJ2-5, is GAGVSQSPRYKVTKRGQDVALRCDPISGHVSLYWYRQALGQGPEFLTYFNYEAQQDKSGLPNDRFSAERPEGSISTLTIQRTEQRDSAMYRCASSLDQKRTQYFGPGTRLLVL.

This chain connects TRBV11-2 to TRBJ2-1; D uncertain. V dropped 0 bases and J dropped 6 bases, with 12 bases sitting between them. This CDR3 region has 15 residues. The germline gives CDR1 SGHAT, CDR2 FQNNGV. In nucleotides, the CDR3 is TGTGCCAGCAGCTTAGATTTTTTCCGTTTCAATGAGCAGTTCTTC. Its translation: CASSLDFFRFNEQFF.

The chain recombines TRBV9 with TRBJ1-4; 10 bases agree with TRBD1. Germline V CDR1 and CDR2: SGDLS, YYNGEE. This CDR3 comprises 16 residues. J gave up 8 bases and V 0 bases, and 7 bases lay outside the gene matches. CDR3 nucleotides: TGTGCCAGCAGCGTAGCTCGGGGACAGGGGTTCGAAAAACTGTTTTTT. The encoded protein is CASSVARGQGFEKLFF. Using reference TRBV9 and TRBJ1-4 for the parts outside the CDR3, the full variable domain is DSGVTQTPKHLITATGQRVTLRCSPRSGDLSVYWYQQSLDQGLQFLIQYYNGEERAKGNILERFSAQQFPDLHSELNLSSLELGDSALYFCASSVARGQGFEKLFFGSGTQLSVL.

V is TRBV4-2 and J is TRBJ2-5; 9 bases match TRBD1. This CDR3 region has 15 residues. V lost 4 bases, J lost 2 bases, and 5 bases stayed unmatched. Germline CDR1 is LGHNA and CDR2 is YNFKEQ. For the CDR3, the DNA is TGTGCCAGCAGCCCCGGGGACAGGGATCAAGAGACCCAGTACTTC. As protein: CASSPGDRDQETQYF.

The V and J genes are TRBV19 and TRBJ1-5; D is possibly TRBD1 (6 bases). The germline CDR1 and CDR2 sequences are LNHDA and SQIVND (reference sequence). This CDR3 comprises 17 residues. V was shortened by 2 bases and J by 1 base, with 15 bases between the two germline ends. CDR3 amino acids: CASSIQTGGVSNQPQHF. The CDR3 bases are TGTGCCAGTAGTATACAGACAGGAGGAGTCAGCAATCAGCCCCAGCATTTT.

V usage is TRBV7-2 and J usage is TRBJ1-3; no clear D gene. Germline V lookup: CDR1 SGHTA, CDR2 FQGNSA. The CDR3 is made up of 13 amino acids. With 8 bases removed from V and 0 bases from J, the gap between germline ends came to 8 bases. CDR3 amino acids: CASVLSSGNTIYF. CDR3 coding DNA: TGTGCCAGCGTCCTTAGCTCTGGAAACACCATATATTTT.

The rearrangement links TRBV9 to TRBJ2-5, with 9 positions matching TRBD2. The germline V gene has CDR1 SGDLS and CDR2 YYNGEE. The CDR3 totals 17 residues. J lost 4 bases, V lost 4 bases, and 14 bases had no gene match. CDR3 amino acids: CASSPRGGGAFVETQYF. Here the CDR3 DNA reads TGTGCCAGCAGCCCGAGGGGCGGGGGGGCCTTTGTAGAGACCCAGTACTTC.

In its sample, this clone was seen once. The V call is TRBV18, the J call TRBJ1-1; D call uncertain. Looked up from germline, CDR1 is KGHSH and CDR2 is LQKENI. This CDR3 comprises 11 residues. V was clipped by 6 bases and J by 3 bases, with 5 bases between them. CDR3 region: CASSPDTEAFF. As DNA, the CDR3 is TGTGCCAGCTCCCCGGACACTGAAGCTTTCTTT. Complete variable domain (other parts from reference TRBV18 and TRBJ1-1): NAGVMQNPRHLVRRRGQEARLRCSPMKGHSHVYWYRQLPEEGLKFMVYLQKENIIDESGMPKERFSAEFPKEGPSILRIQQVVRGDSAAYFCASSPDTEAFFGQGTRLTVV.

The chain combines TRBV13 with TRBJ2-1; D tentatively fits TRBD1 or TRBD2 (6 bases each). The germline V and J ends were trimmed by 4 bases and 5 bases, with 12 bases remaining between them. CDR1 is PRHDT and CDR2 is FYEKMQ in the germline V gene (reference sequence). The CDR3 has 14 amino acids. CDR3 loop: CASSSIGGNNEQFF. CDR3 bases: TGTGCCAGCAGCTCGATAGGGGGGAACAATGAGCAGTTCTTC.

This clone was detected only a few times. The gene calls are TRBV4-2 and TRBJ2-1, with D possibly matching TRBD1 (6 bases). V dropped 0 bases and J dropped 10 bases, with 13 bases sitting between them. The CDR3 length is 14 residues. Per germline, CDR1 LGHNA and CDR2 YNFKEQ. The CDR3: CASSQDTRGGEQFF. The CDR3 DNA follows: TGTGCCAGCAGCCAAGATACCAGGGGCGGGGAGCAGTTCTTC.

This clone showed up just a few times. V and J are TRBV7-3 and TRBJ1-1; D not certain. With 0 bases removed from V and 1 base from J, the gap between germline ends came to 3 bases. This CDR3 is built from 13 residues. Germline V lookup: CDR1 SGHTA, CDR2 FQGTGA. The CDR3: CASSLTGNTEAFF. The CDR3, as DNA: TGTGCCAGCAGCTTAACAGGGAACACTGAAGCTTTCTTT.

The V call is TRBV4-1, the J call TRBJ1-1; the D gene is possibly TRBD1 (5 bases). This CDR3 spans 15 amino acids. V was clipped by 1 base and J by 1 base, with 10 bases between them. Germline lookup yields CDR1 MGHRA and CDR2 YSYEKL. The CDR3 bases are TGCGCCAGCAGCCAAGGCGGGGGGAGGAACACTGAAGCTTTCTTT. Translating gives CASSQGGGRNTEAFF.

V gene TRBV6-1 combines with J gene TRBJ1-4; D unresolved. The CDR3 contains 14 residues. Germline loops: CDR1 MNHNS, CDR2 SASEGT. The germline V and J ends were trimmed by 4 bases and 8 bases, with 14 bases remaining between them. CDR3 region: CASSVRTLNEKLFF. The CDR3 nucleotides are TGTGCCAGCAGTGTCCGGACGTTGAACGAAAAACTGTTTTTT.

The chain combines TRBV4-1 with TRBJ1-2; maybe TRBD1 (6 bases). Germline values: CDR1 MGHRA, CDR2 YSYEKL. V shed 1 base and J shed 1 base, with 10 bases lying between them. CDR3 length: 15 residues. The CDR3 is CASSQGGGGNYGYTF. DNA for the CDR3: TGCGCCAGCAGCCAAGGGGGAGGGGGTAACTATGGCTACACCTTC.

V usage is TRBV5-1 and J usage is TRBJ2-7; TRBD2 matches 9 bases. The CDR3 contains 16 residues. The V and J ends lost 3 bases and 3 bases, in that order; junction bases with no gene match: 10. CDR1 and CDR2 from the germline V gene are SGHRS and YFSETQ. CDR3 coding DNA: TGCGCCAGCAGCTATGCCCTGCGGGGGGGAATCTACGAGCAGTACTTC. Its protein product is CASSYALRGGIYEQYF.